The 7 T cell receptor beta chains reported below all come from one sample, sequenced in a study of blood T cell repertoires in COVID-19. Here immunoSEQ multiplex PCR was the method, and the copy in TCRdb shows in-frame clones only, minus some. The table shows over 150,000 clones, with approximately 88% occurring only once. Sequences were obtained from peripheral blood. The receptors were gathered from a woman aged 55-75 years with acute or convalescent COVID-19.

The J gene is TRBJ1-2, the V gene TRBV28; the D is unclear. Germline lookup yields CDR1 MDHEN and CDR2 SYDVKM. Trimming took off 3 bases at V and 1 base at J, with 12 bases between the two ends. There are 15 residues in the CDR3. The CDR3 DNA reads TGTGCCAGCAGTTTTGGAGGGTTCGATAACTATGGCTACACCTTC. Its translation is CASSFGGFDNYGYTF.

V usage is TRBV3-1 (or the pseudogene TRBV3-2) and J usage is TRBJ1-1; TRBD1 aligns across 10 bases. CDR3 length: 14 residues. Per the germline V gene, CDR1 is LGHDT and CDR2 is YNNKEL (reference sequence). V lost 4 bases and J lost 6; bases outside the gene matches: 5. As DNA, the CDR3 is TGTGCCAGCAGCCCGGACAGGGGGGTTGCTGAAGCTTTCTTT. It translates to CASSPDRGVAEAFF.

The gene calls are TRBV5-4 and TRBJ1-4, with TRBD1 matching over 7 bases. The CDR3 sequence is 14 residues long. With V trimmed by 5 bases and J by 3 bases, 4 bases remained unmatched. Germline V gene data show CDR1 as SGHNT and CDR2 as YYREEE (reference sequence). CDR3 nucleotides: TGTGCCAGCAGTAGAGGGGGCCCTAATGAAAAACTGTTTTTT. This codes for CASSRGGPNEKLFF.

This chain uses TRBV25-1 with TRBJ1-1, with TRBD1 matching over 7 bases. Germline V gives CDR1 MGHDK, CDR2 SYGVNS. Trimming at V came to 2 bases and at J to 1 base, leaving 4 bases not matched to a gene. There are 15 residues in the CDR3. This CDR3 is CASSEPTGKNTEAFF. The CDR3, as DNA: TGTGCCAGCAGTGAACCGACAGGGAAGAACACTGAAGCTTTCTTT. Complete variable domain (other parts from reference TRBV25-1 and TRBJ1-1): EADIYQTPRYLVIGTGKKITLECSQTMGHDKMYWYQQDPGMELHLIHYSYGVNSTEKGDLSSESTVSRIRTEHFPLTLESARPSHTSQYLCASSEPTGKNTEAFFGQGTRLTVV.

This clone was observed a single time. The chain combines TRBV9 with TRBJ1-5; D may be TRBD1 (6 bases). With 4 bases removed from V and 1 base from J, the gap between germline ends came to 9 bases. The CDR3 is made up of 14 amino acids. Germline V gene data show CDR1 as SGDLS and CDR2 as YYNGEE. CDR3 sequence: CASSPQGSNQPQHF. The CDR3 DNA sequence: TGTGCCAGCAGCCCACAGGGAAGCAATCAGCCCCAGCATTTT.

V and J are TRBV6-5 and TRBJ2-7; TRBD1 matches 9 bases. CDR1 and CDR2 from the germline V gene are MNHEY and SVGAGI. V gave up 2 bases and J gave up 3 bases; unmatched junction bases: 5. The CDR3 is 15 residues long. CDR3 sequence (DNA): TGTGCCAGCAGTTACCGAACAGGGGGCGGCTACGAGCAGTACTTC. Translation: CASSYRTGGGYEQYF.

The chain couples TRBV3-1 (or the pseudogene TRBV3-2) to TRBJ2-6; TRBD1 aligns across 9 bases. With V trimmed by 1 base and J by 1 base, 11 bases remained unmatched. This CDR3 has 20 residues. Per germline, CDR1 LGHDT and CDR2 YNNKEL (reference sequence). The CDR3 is CASSQGLRDREVSGANVLTF. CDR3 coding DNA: TGTGCCAGCAGCCAAGGCCTCCGGGACAGGGAAGTTTCTGGGGCCAACGTCCTGACTTTC.